Listed below are T cell receptor beta chains from one sample, sequenced in a study of shared T cell receptors in the human thymus. The data were produced by immunoSEQ multiplex PCR, yet TCRdb's version contains in-frame clones alone and is incomplete. Of hundreds of thousands of clones listed, more than 70% were seen once; the top ten hold roughly 0.0089%. The data were also submitted as part of a second study, on human thymus T cells.

The sequencing input was thymocytes. The receptors were sampled from a boy under three years old with a congenital heart defect. Each CDR3 is given without its conserved first and last residue. Expanded clones get a size class; other rows say once, few or many, or leave the size out.

NA	TRBJ1-1	TRBV27	ASSPWPLVNTEAF
NA	TRBJ2-2	TRBV7-9	ASSFPSGQNTGELF
NA	TRBJ1-1	TRBV28	ASSPRNTEAF
NA	TRBJ1-4	TRBV4-1	ASSQDRTGGGEKLF
NA	TRBJ1-3	TRBV4-1	ASSQDGWYRTGGNTIY
NA	TRBJ2-1	TRBV5-4	ASSLRDFNEQF
NA	TRBJ1-4	TRBV28	ASSQRGWQDNEKLF
NA	TRBJ1-4	TRBV5-1	ASSSFDRGRPEKLF
NA	TRBJ2-1	TRBV5-1	ASSSHQGGNEQF
NA	TRBJ2-6	TRBV19	ASRTSFSGANVLT
NA	TRBJ2-4	TRBV4-1	ASSQDAAASRKAKNIQY
NA	TRBJ2-3	TRBV30	AWSSLAGGSTDTQY
once	TRBJ2-2	TRBV5-8	ASSFRTGELF
NA	TRBJ2-3	TRBV28	ASSSTGVSTDTQY
NA	TRBJ2-5	TRBV25-1	ASLGGLAGGLDQETQY
NA	TRBJ1-4	TRBV14	ASSQTGGSEKLF
NA	TRBJ2-2	TRBV11-3	ASSLIAGELF
few	TRBJ2-3	TRBV29-1	SVGQGGDTQY